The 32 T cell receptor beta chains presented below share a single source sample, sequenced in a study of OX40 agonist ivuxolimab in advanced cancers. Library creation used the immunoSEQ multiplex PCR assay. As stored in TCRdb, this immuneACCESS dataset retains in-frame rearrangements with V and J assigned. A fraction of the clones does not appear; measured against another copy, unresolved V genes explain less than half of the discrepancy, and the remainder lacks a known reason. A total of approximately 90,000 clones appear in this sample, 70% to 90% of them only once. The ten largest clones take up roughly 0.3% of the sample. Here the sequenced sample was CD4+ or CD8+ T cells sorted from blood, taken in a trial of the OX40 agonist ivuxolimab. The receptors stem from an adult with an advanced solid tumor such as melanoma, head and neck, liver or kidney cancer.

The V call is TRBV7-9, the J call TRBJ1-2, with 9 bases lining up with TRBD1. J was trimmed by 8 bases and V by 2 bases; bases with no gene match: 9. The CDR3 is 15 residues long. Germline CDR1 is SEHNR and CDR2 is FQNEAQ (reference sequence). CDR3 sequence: CASSLPGQGLSGYTF. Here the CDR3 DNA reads TGTGCCAGCAGCTTACCGGGACAGGGCCTATCCGGCTACACCTTC.

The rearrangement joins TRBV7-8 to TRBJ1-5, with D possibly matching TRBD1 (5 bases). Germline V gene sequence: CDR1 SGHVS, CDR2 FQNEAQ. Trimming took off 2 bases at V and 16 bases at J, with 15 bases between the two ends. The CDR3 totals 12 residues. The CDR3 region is CASSLYGAFPHF. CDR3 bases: TGTGCCAGCAGCTTATACGGGGCGTTTCCCCATTTT. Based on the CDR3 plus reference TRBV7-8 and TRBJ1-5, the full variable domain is GAGVSQSPRYKVAKRGQDVALRCDPISGHVSLFWYQQALGQGPEFLTYFQNEAQLDKSGLPSDRFFAERPEGSVSTLKIQRTQQEDSAVYLCASSLYGAFPHFGDGTRLSIL.

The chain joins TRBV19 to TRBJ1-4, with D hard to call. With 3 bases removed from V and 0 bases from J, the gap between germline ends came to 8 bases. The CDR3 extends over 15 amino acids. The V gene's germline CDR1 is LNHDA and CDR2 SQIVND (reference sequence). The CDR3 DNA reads TGTGCCAGTAGTATTCGTGGTTCAACTAATGAAAAACTGTTTTTT. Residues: CASSIRGSTNEKLFF. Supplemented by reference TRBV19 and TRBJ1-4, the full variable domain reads DGGITQSPKYLFRKEGQNVTLSCEQNLNHDAMYWYRQDPGQGLRLIYYSQIVNDFQKGDIAEGYSVSREKKESFPLTVTSAQKNPTAFYLCASSIRGSTNEKLFFGSGTQLSVL.

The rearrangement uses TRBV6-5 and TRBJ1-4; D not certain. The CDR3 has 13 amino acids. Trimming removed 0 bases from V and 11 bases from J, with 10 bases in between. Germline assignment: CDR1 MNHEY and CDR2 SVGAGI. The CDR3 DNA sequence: TGTGCCAGCAGTTACTCGGCGGGGTACAAACTGTTTTTT. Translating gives CASSYSAGYKLFF.

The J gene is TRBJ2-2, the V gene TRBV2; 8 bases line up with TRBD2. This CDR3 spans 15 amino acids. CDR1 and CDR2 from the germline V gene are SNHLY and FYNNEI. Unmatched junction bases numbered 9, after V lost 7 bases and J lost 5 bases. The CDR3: CASILAGLRTGELFF. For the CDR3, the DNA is TGTGCCAGCATTTTAGCGGGGCTAAGGACCGGGGAGCTGTTTTTT.

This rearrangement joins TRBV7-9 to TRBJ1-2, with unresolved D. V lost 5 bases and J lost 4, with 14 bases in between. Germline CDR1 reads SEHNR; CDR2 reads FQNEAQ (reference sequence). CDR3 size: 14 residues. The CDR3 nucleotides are TGTGCCAGCAGCCCCGGCCAGATGAGCTATGGCTACACCTTC. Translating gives CASSPGQMSYGYTF.

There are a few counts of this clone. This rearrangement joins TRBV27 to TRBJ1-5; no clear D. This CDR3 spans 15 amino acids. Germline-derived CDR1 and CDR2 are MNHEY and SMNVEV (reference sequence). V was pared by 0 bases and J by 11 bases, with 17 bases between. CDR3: CASSLSWSESAAQHF. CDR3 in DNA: TGTGCCAGCAGTTTATCATGGTCAGAATCAGCGGCCCAGCATTTT.

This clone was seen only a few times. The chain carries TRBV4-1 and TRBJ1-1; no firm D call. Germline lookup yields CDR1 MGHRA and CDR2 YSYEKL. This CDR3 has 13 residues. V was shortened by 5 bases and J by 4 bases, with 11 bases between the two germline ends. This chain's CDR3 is CASSRPMATEAFF. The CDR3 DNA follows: TGCGCCAGCAGCAGACCTATGGCCACTGAAGCTTTCTTT.

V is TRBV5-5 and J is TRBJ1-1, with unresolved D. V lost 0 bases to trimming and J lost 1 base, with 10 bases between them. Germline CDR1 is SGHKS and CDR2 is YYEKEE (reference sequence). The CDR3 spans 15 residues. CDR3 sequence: CASSLAIGRNTEAFF. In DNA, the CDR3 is TGTGCCAGCAGCTTGGCGATAGGCCGGAACACTGAAGCTTTCTTT.

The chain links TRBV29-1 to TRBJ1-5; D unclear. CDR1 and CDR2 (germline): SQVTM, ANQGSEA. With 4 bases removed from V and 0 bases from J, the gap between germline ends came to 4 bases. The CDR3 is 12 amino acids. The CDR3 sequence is CSVAGSNQPQHF. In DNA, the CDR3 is TGCAGCGTTGCAGGTAGCAATCAGCCCCAGCATTTT.

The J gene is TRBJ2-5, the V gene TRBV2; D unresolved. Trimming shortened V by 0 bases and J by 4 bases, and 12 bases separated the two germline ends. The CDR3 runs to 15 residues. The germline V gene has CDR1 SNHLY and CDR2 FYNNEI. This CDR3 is CASSEALVAGETQYF. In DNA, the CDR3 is TGTGCCAGCAGTGAAGCGCTAGTGGCTGGAGAGACCCAGTACTTC.

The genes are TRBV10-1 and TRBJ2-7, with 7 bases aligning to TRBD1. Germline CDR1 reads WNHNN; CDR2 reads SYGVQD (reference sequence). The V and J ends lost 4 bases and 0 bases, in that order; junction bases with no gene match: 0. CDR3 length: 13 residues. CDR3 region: CASSGQGSYEQYF. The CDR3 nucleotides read TGCGCCAGCAGTGGACAGGGCTCCTACGAGCAGTACTTC.

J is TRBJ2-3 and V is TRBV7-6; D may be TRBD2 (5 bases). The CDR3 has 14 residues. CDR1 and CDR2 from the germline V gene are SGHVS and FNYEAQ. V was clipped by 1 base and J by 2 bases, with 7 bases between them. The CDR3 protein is CASSLGTDTDTQYF. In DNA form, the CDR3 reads TGTGCCAGCAGCTTAGGGACTGACACAGATACGCAGTATTTT.

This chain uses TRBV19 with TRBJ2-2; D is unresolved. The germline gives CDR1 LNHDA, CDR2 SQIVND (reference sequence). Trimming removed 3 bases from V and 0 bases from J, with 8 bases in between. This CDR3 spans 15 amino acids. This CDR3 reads CASSIRISNTGELFF. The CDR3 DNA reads TGTGCCAGTAGTATTAGGATATCGAACACCGGGGAGCTGTTTTTT.

The CDR3 DNA is TGTGCCAGCTCACCCTTGGTCGGGACACGCCAGAGTTCTGGAAACACCATATATTTT. Translating it yields CASSPLVGTRQSSGNTIYF. V is TRBV18 and J is TRBJ1-3; D perhaps matches TRBD1 (6 bases). Germline V gene data show CDR1 as KGHSH and CDR2 as LQKENI. V was pared by 3 bases and J by 1 base, with 22 bases between. The CDR3 runs 19 residues.

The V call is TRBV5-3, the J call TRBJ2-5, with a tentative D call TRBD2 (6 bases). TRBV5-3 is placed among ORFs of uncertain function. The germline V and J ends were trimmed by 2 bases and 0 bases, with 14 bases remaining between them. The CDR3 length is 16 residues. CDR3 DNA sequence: TGTGCCAGAAGCTTCTCGCGGGACCGCTACCAAGAGACCCAGTACTTC. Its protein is CARSFSRDRYQETQYF.

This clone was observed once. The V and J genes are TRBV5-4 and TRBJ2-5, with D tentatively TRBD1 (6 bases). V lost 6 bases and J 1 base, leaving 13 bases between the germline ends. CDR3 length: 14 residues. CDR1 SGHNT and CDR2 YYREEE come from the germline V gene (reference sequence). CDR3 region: CASTIGGFQETQYF. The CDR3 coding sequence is TGTGCCAGCACCATAGGGGGTTTCCAAGAGACCCAGTACTTC. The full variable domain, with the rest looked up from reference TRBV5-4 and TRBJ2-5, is ETGVTQSPTHLIKTRGQQVTLRCSSQSGHNTVSWYQQALGQGPQFIFQYYREEENGRGNFPPRFSGLQFPNYSSELNVNALELDDSALYLCASTIGGFQETQYFGPGTRLLVL.

Here the CDR3 DNA reads TGTGCCAGCAGCAAGGATATACCGAACACCGGGGAGCTGTTTTTT. This gives the protein CASSKDIPNTGELFF. The genes are TRBV6-5 and TRBJ2-2; D uncertain. Germline V lookup: CDR1 MNHEY, CDR2 SVGAGI. The V end lost 6 bases, the J end lost 0 bases, and 11 bases lay between the germline ends. The CDR3 length is 15 residues.

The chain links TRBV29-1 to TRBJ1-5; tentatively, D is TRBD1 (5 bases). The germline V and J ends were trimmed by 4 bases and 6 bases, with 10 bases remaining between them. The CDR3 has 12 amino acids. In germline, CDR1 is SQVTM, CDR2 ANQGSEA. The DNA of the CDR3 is TGCAGCGTTGGCAGGGATGGTCAGCCCCAGCATTTT. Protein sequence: CSVGRDGQPQHF.

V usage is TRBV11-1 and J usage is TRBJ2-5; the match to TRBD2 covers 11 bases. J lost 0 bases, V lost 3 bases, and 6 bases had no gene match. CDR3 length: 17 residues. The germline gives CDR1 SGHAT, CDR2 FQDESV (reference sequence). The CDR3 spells CASSFSGGAANQETQYF. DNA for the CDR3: TGTGCCAGCAGCTTTAGCGGGGGGGCGGCTAACCAAGAGACCCAGTACTTC.

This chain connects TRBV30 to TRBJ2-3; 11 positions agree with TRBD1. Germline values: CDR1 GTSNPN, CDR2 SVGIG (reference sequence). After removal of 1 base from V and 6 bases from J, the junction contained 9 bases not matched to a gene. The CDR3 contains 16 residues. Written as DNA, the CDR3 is TGTGCCTGGAGTGGACCGAGGACAGGGGGCGGCGATACGCAGTATTTT. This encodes CAWSGPRTGGGDTQYF.

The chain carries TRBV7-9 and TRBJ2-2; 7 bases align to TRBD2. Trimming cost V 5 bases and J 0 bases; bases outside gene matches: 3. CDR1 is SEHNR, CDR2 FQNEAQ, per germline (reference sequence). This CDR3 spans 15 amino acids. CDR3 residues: CASSNGGSNTGELFF. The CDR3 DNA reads TGTGCCAGCAGCAACGGGGGGTCGAACACCGGGGAGCTGTTTTTT.

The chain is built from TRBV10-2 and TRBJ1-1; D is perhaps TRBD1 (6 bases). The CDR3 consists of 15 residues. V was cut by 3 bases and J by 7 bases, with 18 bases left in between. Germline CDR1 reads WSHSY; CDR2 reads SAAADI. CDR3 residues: CASSDARGLTREAFF. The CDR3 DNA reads TGCGCCAGCAGTGATGCCAGGGGTCTAACTCGTGAAGCTTTCTTT.

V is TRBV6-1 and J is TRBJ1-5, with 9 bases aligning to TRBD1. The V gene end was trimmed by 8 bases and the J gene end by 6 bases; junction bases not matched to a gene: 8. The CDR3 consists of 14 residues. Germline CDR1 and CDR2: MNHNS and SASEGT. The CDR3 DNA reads TGTGCCAGCCGGACAGGGGTTTTTGGTCAGCCCCAGCATTTT. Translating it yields CASRTGVFGQPQHF.

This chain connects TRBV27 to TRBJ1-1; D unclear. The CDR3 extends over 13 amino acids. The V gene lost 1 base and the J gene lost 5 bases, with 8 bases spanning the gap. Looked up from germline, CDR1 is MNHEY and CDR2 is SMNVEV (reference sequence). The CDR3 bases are TGTGCCAGCAGTTTATTAGGAGGGACTGAAGCTTTCTTT. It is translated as CASSLLGGTEAFF.

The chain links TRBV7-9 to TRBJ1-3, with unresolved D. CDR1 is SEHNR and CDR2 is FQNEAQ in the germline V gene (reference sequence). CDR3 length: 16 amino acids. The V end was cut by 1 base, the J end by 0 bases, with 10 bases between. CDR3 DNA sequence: TGTGCCAGCAGCTTAGAGACACGATCCTCTGGAAACACCATATATTTT. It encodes CASSLETRSSGNTIYF.

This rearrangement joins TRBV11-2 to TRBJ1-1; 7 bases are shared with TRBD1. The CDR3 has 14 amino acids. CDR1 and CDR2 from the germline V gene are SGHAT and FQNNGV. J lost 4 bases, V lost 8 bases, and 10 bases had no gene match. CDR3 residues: CASGTGAWGTEAFF. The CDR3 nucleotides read TGTGCCAGCGGTACAGGGGCCTGGGGCACTGAAGCTTTCTTT. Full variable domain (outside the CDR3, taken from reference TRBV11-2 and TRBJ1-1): EAGVAQSPRYKIIEKRQSVAFWCNPISGHATLYWYQQILGQGPKLLIQFQNNGVVDDSQLPKDRFSAERLKGVDSTLKIQPAKLEDSAVYLCASGTGAWGTEAFFGQGTRLTVV.

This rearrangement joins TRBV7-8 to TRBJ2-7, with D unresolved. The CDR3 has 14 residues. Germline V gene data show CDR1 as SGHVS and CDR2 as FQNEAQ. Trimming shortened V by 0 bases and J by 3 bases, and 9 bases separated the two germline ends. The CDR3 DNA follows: TGTGCCAGCAGCTTAGCGGCGGAGCTCTACGAGCAGTACTTC. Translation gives CASSLAAELYEQYF.

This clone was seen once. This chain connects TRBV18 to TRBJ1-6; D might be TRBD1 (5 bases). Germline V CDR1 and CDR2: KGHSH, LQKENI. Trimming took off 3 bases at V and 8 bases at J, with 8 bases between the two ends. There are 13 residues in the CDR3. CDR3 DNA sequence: TGTGCCAGCTCACCGACGACAGATTCACCCCTCCACTTT. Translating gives CASSPTTDSPLHF. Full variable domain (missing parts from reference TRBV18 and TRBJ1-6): NAGVMQNPRHLVRRRGQEARLRCSPMKGHSHVYWYRQLPEEGLKFMVYLQKENIIDESGMPKERFSAEFPKEGPSILRIQQVVRGDSAAYFCASSPTTDSPLHFGNGTRLTVT.

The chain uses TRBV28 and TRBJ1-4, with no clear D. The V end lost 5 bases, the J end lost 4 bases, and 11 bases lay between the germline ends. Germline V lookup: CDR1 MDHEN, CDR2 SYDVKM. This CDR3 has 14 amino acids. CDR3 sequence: CASSLRLGNEKLFF. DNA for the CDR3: TGTGCCAGCAGTCTTAGGCTGGGTAATGAAAAACTGTTTTTT.

CDR3 region: CATGLAGGREQFF. In DNA form, the CDR3 reads TGCGCCACCGGACTAGCGGGGGGGCGTGAGCAGTTCTTC. The rearrangement joins TRBV5-1 to TRBJ2-1; the match to TRBD2 covers 15 bases. The CDR3 sequence is 13 residues long. V lost 9 bases, J lost 9 bases, and 4 bases stayed unmatched. CDR1 is SGHRS and CDR2 is YFSETQ in the germline V gene.

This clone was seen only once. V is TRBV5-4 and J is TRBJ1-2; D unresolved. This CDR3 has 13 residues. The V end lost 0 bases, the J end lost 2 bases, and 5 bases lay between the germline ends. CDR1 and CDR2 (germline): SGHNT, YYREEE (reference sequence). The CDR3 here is CASSLGGNYGYTF. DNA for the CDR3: TGTGCCAGCAGCTTGGGCGGGAACTATGGCTACACCTTC.